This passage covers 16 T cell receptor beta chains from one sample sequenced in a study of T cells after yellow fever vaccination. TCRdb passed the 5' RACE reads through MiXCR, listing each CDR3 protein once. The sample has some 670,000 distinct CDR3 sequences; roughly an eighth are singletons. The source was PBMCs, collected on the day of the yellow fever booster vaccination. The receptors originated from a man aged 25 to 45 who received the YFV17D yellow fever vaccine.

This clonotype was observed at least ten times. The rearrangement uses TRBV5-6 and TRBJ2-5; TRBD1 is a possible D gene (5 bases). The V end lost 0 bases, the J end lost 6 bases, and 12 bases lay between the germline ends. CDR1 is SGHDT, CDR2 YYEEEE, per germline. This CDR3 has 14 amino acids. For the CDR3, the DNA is TGTGCCAGCAGCTTGGTACCAGGGTCTAAGACCCAGTACTTC. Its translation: CASSLVPGSKTQYF.

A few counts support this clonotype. The chain's CDR3 is CASSLGFNTEAFF. CDR3 nucleotide sequence: TGTGCCAGCAGTCTAGGGTTTAACACTGAAGCTTTCTTT. The V gene is TRBV27, the J gene TRBJ1-1; no reliable D call. Germline CDR1 and CDR2: MNHEY and SMNVEV (reference sequence). The CDR3 length is 13 residues. V dropped 5 bases and J dropped 2 bases, with 9 bases sitting between them.

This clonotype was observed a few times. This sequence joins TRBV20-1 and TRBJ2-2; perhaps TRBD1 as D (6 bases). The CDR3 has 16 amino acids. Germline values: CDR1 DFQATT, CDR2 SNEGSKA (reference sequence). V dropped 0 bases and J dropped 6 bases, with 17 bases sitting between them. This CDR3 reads CSARDNRAGISGELFF. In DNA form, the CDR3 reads TGCAGTGCTAGAGACAACAGGGCCGGGATTTCCGGGGAGCTGTTTTTT.

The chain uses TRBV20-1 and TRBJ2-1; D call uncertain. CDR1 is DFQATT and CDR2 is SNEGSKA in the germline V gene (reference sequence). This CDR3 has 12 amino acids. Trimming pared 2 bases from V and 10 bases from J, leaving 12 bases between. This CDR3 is CSARTDPREQFF. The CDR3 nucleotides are TGCAGTGCTAGAACCGACCCGCGAGAGCAGTTCTTC.

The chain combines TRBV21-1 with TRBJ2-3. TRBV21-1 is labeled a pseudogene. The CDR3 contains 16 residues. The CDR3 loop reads CASSKFLAALTDTQYF. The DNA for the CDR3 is TGTGCCAGCAGCAAATTCTTAGCGGCTCTCACAGATACGCAGTATTTT.

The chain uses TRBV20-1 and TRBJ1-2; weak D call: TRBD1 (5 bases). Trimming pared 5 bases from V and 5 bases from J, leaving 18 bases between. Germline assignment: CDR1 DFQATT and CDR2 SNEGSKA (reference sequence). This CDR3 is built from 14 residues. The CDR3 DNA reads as TGCAGTGCTTTCGGGGGATGGGGAGGGTATGGCTACACCTTC. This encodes CSAFGGWGGYGYTF.

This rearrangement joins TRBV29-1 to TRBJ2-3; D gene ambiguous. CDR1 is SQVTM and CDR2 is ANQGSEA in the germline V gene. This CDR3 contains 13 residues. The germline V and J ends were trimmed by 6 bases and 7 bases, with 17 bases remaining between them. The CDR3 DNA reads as TGCAGCGTCCCAGGTAGCTACACTCATACGCAGTATTTT. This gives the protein CSVPGSYTHTQYF.

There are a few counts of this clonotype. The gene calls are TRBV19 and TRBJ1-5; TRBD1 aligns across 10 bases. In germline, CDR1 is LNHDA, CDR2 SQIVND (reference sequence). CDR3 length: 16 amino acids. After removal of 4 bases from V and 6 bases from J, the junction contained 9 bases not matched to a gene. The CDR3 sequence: CASSSGDRGRGQPQHF. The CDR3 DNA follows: TGTGCCAGTAGTAGCGGCGACAGGGGGCGCGGTCAGCCCCAGCATTTT.

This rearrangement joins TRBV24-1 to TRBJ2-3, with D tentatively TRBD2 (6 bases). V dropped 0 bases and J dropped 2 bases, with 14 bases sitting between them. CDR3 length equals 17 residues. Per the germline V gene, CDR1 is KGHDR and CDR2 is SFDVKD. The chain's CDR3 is CATSDLRRGEITDTQYF. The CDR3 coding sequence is TGTGCCACCAGTGATTTGAGGAGGGGCGAGATCACAGATACGCAGTATTTT.

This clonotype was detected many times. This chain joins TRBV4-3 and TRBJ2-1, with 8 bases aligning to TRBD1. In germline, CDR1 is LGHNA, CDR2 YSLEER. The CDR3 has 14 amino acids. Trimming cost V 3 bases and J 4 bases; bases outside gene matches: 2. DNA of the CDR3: TGCGCCAGCAGCCAGCAGGGGGCTTACAATGAGCAGTTCTTC. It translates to CASSQQGAYNEQFF.

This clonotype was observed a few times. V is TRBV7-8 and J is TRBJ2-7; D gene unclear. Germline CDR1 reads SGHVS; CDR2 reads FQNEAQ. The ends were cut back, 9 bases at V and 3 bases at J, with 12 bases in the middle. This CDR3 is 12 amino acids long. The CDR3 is CASTKDRYEQYF. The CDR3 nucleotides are TGTGCCAGTACTAAGGACCGCTACGAGCAGTACTTC.

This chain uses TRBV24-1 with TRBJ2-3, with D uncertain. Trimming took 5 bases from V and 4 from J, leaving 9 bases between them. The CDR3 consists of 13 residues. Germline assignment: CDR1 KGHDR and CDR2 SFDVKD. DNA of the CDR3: TGTGCCACCAGTGGGGCGCCTGCAGATACGCAGTATTTT. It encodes CATSGAPADTQYF.

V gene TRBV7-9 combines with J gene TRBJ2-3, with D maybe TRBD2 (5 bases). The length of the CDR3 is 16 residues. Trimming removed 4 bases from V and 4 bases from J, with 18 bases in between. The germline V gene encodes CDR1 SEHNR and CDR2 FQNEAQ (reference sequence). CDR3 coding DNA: TGTGCCAGCAGCTGGCGTGAGAGGGAGTTGGCAGATACGCAGTATTTT. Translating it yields CASSWRERELADTQYF.

CDR3 DNA: TGTGCCAGCAGTACCACCGGGACAGGGATTAGCCAATACGAGCAGTACTTC. Translation: CASSTTGTGISQYEQYF. The chain has TRBV12-3 or TRBV12-4 and TRBJ2-7; TRBD1 matches at 9 bases. The CDR3 sequence is 17 residues long. After removal of 5 bases from V and 4 bases from J, the junction contained 15 bases not matched to a gene.

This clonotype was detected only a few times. The CDR3, as DNA: TGTGCCAGCAGCTTGTTTGGGACAGGGACCGAGCAGTACTTC. It translates to CASSLFGTGTEQYF. This sequence joins TRBV7-2 and TRBJ2-7, with TRBD1 matching 9 bases. J lost 6 bases, V lost 3 bases, and 6 bases had no gene match. Looked up from germline, CDR1 is SGHTA and CDR2 is FQGNSA. This CDR3 is built from 14 residues.

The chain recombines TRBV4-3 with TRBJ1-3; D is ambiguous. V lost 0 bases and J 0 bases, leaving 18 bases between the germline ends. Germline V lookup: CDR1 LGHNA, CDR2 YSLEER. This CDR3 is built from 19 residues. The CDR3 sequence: CASSQDNPETTHSGNTIYF. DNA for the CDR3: TGCGCCAGCAGCCAAGATAACCCCGAGACAACCCACTCTGGAAACACCATATATTTT.